This T cell receptor (beta chain) was captured by sequencing in a study of human T cells and chemical hapten exposure. Study conclusions and caveats: TCRs at a frequency above 1 in 1000 stayed unchanged with DPC sensitization.

Notes on this clonotype: Its target is unknown.

Described time point: patch test 3, about 24 weeks after DPC sensitization. As to treatment: therapeutic diphenylcyclopropenone sensitization with weekly scalp DPC. The authors extracted total RNA from unfractionated whole blood. The germline V gene has CDR1 SEHNR and CDR2 FQNEAQ (reference sequence). The ends were cut back, 0 bases at V and 4 bases at J, with 13 bases in the middle. The CDR3 contains 15 residues. The library gave individual cDNA molecules unique molecular identifiers. Using its own MiXCR run on the RACE reads, TCRdb lists one record per CDR3 protein. Here the sample spans 90,000 to 140,000 distinct CDR3 sequences, about 34% being singletons.

The receptor was isolated from a man aged 40-50 years with alopecia areata. Some clones in this sample may be carry-over from other donors' samples. This material consisted of whole blood, taken in connection with sensitization to the hapten diphenylcyclopropenone (DPC). The chain links TRBV7-9 to TRBJ2-7, with D maybe TRBD1 (6 bases). In nucleotides, the CDR3 is TGTGCCAGCAGCTTAGCGACAGGACAGCTTTACGAGCAGTACTTC. Encoded protein: CASSLATGQLYEQYF.